This TCR beta chain was observed in a study of blood T cell repertoires in COVID-19. The wider study: Sites in the United States, Italy and Spain provided acute and convalescent COVID-19 samples. The analysed material was cDNA or gDNA that came from T cells, B-cell-depleted T cells, or PBMCs.

Per the study methods: By means of reference gene primer amplification, nucleated cell counts were estimated. The data were produced by immunoSEQ multiplex PCR, yet TCRdb's version contains in-frame clones alone and is incomplete. The V and J calls and the clone size are those of that table, but D and trimming were determined from the DNA. Altogether about 330,000 clones are present, approximately 88% being singletons, with the ten largest covering roughly 4.1%. The source of this sequence is a woman in her forties or fifties with active or convalescent COVID-19. The sequenced material came from peripheral blood.

The CDR3 protein is CASSYNVGAYYEQYF. As DNA, the CDR3 is TGTGCCAGCAGTTACAACGTGGGGGCCTACTACGAGCAGTACTTC. V usage is TRBV6-5 and J usage is TRBJ2-7; possibly TRBD1 for D (6 bases). This CDR3 has 15 amino acids. Per germline, CDR1 MNHEY and CDR2 SVGAGI. With 2 bases removed from V and 3 bases from J, the gap between germline ends came to 14 bases.